This TCR beta chain is drawn from a study of cytomegalovirus exposure and HLA in healthy donors. Study background: The use of the same platform for the roughly 130 validation repertoires and the 600 to 700 first-cohort repertoires was reported by a later analysis. Study observations and caveats: Subsequent analysis of the approximately 120 validation repertoires found a tendency for first-cohort TCR clusters to co-occur. Some TCR beta chains (roughly 160 of them) were listed as cytomegalovirus-associated. Specificity for CMV antigens was confirmed in vitro for a few of the CMV-associated chains.

Concerning this clone itself: No antigen is known for it.

TCRdb's copy holds only in-frame clones and misses some; the assay was immunoSEQ multiplex PCR. The table lists approximately 190,000 clones, roughly 80% of them singletons. Germline assignment: CDR1 SNHLY and CDR2 FYNNEI. Trimming cost V 3 bases and J 1 base, with 6 bases left between them. This CDR3 has 13 residues. J is TRBJ2-5 and V is TRBV2; no clear D. The sequence was obtained from a young man in good health and CMV-seropositive. The material sequenced was PBMCs. The CDR3 here is CASSEAPQETQYF. For the CDR3, the DNA is TGTGCCAGCAGTGAGGCACCCCAAGAGACCCAGTACTTC.